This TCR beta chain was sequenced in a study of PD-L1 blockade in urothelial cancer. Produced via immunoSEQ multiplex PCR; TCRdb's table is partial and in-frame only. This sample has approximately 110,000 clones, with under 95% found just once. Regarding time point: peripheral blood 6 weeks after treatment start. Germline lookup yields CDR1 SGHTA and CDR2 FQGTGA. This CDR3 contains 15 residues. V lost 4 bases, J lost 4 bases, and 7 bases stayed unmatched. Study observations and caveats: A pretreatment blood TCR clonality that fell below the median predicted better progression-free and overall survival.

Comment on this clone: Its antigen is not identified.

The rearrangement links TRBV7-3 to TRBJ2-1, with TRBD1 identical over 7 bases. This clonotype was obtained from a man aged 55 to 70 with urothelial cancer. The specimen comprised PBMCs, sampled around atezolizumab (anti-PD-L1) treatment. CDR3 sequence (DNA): TGTGCCAGCAGCTCCCAGGGACAGATATACAATGAGCAGTTCTTC. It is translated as CASSSQGQIYNEQFF. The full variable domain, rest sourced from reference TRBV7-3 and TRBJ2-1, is GAGVSQTPSNKVTEKGKYVELRCDPISGHTALYWYRQSLGQGPEFLIYFQGTGAADDSGLPNDRFFAVRPEGSVSTLKIQRTERGDSAVYLCASSSQGQIYNEQFFGPGTRLTVL.